The source of this T cell receptor (beta chain) is a study of cytomegalovirus exposure and HLA in healthy donors. Study at large: The platform used for the 120 or so validation repertoires matched that of the approximately 670 first-cohort repertoires, a later analysis reported.

CDR3 length: 16 residues. The V gene end was trimmed by 4 bases and the J gene end by 5 bases; junction bases not matched to a gene: 8. CDR1 is MDHEN and CDR2 is SYDVKM in the germline V gene. Using immunoSEQ multiplex PCR, the repertoire was profiled, and TCRdb retains in-frame clones only, with some absent. The sample records 120,000 or so clones, 90% to 96% being singletons. Study results and caveats: It was reportedly the case that the classifier diagnosed cytomegalovirus status with high specificity and sensitivity.

Comment on this clone: The antigen is unknown.

The chain is built from TRBV28 and TRBJ2-1, with TRBD2 matching 10 bases. This clonotype originated in a man younger than 35 in good health and CMV-seronegative. Material for sequencing was PBMCs. The CDR3 DNA reads TGTGCCAGCAGTTCCCCTTCTAGCGGGAGCCACAATGAGCAGTTCTTC. Translated: CASSSPSSGSHNEQFF.